This TCR beta chain was identified during a study of CD8+ T cells in alopecia areata. As part of sample collection, lesional scalp punch biopsies and peripheral blood were taken from alopecia areata patients. Sorting of PBMCs yielded the CD4+ and CD8+ T cells. Study-level results: Normal-skin resident alphabeta T cells also appear among scalp sample sequences. It was lesional scalp, especially alopecia totalis/universalis, that showed higher clonality than normal scalp.

Germline assignment: CDR1 SGHRS and CDR2 YFSETQ. V shed 5 bases, J shed 7 bases, and the junction held 9 bases outside the gene matches. This CDR3 is built from 14 residues. Turning to this clone: Its matching antigen is unknown.

In each case, RNA was isolated and then reverse transcribed into cDNA as the sequencing template. The protocol was immunoSEQ multiplex PCR, while the TCRdb copy is restricted to in-frame clones and leaves out a portion. The repertoire holds 100,000 to 130,000 clones, with roughly 55% as singletons. V is TRBV5-1 and J is TRBJ2-7; 10 bases are shared with TRBD1. The sequence came from a human donor with alopecia areata. The sample taken for sequencing was NKG2D-low CD8+ T cells sorted from blood. The CDR3 loop reads CASRPGTGVNEQYF. The CDR3 coding sequence is TGCGCCAGCAGGCCCGGGACAGGGGTAAATGAGCAGTACTTC.